Listed below are T cell receptor beta chains from one sample, sequenced in a study of cytomegalovirus exposure and HLA in healthy donors. Sequencing used immunoSEQ multiplex PCR; TCRdb keeps in-frame clones, though not all of them. The profile shows tens of thousands of clones, about two thirds of them singletons. Sequencing was done on a sample of PBMCs. The receptors were gathered from a woman between 50 and 59 years old in good health and CMV-seropositive. Both conserved end residues are part of each CDR3. The order of the fields is J gene, V gene, D gene, clone size, CDR3 DNA, CDR3 protein. The D gene is left open where the match is weak. Not all rows give a size; the values are once, few, many and, for expanded clones, a class.

TRBJ2-7 | TRBV11-2 | - | - | TGTGCCAGCAGCTTAGGCGCAGGGTGGTACGAGCAGTACTTC | CASSLGAGWYEQYF
TRBJ1-1 | TRBV20-1 | - | few | TGCAGTGCCCTGGGGGGGCGCAAAGCTTTCTTT | CSALGGRKAFF
TRBJ1-3 | TRBV29-1 | - | - | TGCAGCGCCACCCGGGGCAGCGGGAACACCATATATTTT | CSATRGSGNTIYF
TRBJ2-7 | TRBV11-2 | - | few | TGTGCCAGCAGCTTAGCCAGGGACTACGAGCAGTACTTC | CASSLARDYEQYF
TRBJ2-1 | TRBV28 | TRBD2 | - | TGTGCCAGCAGTCGACTAGCGGGGGGGCCAGGGTATGAGCAGTTCTTC | CASSRLAGGPGYEQFF
TRBJ2-1 | TRBV11-2 | TRBD2 | few | TGTGCCAGCAGCCCGACTAGCGGGGGTGTGCATGAGCAGTTCTTC | CASSPTSGGVHEQFF
TRBJ2-3 | TRBV7-3 | - | few | TGTGCCAGCAGCTTTGGCGGGGATACGCAGTATTTT | CASSFGGDTQYF
TRBJ1-4 | TRBV4-2 | - | few | TGTGCCAGCAGCCGCATGGGGGGGGGCAACACTAATGAAAAACTGTTTTTT | CASSRMGGGNTNEKLFF
TRBJ1-2 | TRBV18 | TRBD1 | - | TGTGCCAGCTCACCTGGGTCCCGGACAGGGGGGACTAACTATGGCTACACCTTC | CASSPGSRTGGTNYGYTF
TRBJ1-2 | TRBV28 | TRBD1 | - | TGTGCCAGCACCCCCGTAGGGGACAGGAGGGCTGGCTATGGCTACACCTTC | CASTPVGDRRAGYGYTF
TRBJ2-7 | TRBV7-2 | TRBD2 | once | TGTGCCAGCAGCCAGAGGACTAGCGGGGGCCGATACGAGCAGTACTTC | CASSQRTSGGRYEQYF
TRBJ1-1 | TRBV7-9 | - | few | TGTGCCAGCAGCACCCAGTGGGGGGTGAGAACTGAAGCTTTCTTT | CASSTQWGVRTEAFF
TRBJ2-1 | TRBV5-6 | - | few | TGTGCCAGCAGCTTGGGGGCAGGCAATGAGCAGTTCTTC | CASSLGAGNEQFF
TRBJ2-1 | TRBV5-1 | TRBD2 | many | TGCGCCAGCACCTGGGGGGGGGAGAATGAGCAGTTCTTC | CASTWGGENEQFF
TRBJ2-1 | TRBV5-1 | - | - | TGCGCCAGCAGCATAAACGGTTACAATGAGCAGTTCTTC | CASSINGYNEQFF
TRBJ1-1 | TRBV18 | TRBD1 | - | TGTGCCAGCTCAGTAACAGGGGAGAACACTGAAGCTTTCTTT | CASSVTGENTEAFF
TRBJ1-2 | TRBV2 | - | few | TGTGCCAGCAGTGAGGATGGGGCAGACACCTTC | CASSEDGADTF
TRBJ2-7 | TRBV28 | - | - | TGTGCCAGCAGTTCGCGACAGGATTACTCCTACGAGCAGTACTTC | CASSSRQDYSYEQYF
TRBJ1-5 | TRBV2 | - | few | TGTGCCAGCACTGGACAGAGTGATCAGCCCCAGCATTTT | CASTGQSDQPQHF
TRBJ1-2 | TRBV7-9 | - | - | TGTGCCAGCAGGAGCTCCCAGGACTCCCCCTATGGCTACACCTTC | CASRSSQDSPYGYTF
TRBJ1-1 | TRBV18 | - | once | TGTGCCAGCTCACCACCCGGAGTGATGAGGAACACTGAAGCTTTCTTT | CASSPPGVMRNTEAFF
TRBJ2-1 | TRBV13 | TRBD2 | - | TGTGCCAGCAGCTCTAGGGGGGCCGGGGGGGTTAATGAGCAGTTCTTC | CASSSRGAGGVNEQFF
TRBJ1-6 | TRBV7-3 | - | - | TGTGCCAGCAGCTTCGGATCACAGACCAATTCACCCCTCCACTTT | CASSFGSQTNSPLHF
TRBJ2-3 | TRBV14 | TRBD2 | few | TGTGCCAGCAGCCAAGATCTGTTGCGGGGGGGCAACACAGATACGCAGTATTTT | CASSQDLLRGGNTDTQYF
TRBJ1-5 | TRBV5-6 | TRBD1 | - | TGTGCCAGCAGCTTGAGTCGTGGGGAAACAGGGGAAGGCAATCAGCCCCAGCATTTT | CASSLSRGETGEGNQPQHF
TRBJ1-3 | TRBV14 | - | - | TGTGCCAGCAGCCAAGAACGAGGGTTGGGAAACACCATATATTTT | CASSQERGLGNTIYF
TRBJ2-7 | TRBV28 | TRBD2 | - | TGTGCCAGCAGTCCACGGGGGGGGCAGGGCTCCTACGAGCAGTACTTC | CASSPRGGQGSYEQYF
TRBJ2-4 | TRBV10-2 | - | - | TGCGCCAGCAGTGTAGCTCGAGGAGATTTTAACATTCAGTACTTC | CASSVARGDFNIQYF
TRBJ1-4 | TRBV6-1 | - | - | TGTGCCAGCAGAGACAGCTCATATGAAAAACTGTTTTTT | CASRDSSYEKLFF
TRBJ2-3 | TRBV5-1 | TRBD2 | - | TGCGCCAGCAGCTTGGGAGGCGGGGGGGCGACAGATACGCAGTATTTT | CASSLGGGGATDTQYF
TRBJ1-4 | TRBV28 | - | - | TGTGCCAGCAGACAGGGTAATGAAAAACTGTTTTTT | CASRQGNEKLFF
TRBJ1-1 | TRBV5-6 | TRBD1 | few | TGTGCCAGCAGGTGGACCGGGACAGCTAACACTGAAGCTTTCTTT | CASRWTGTANTEAFF
TRBJ2-1 | TRBV7-8 | - | - | TGTGCCAGCAGCCTAACAGGGCTGGAGCAGTTCTTC | CASSLTGLEQFF
TRBJ2-3 | TRBV9 | - | - | TGTGCCAGCACCCGCTACTTCAGCAGGGTCACAGATACGCAGTATTTT | CASTRYFSRVTDTQYF
TRBJ1-2 | TRBV30 | TRBD1 | - | TGTGCCTGGAGTATTAGGACAGGTTCCTATGGCTACACCTTC | CAWSIRTGSYGYTF
TRBJ2-3 | TRBV14 | - | few | TGTGCCAGCAGCCGATTAGCGGTCACAGATACGCAGTATTTT | CASSRLAVTDTQYF
TRBJ1-6 | TRBV7-2 | - | - | TGTGCCAGCACCCTACTGGGGGGGGATAATTCACCCCTCCACTTT | CASTLLGGDNSPLHF
TRBJ2-7 | TRBV19 | - | - | TGTGCCAGTAGTATCTTCGGGGGGCCCACCTACGAGCAGTACTTC | CASSIFGGPTYEQYF
TRBJ1-2 | TRBV18 | - | - | TGTGCCAGCTCACCAACAGGGTCCGGGGACTATGGCTACACCTTC | CASSPTGSGDYGYTF
TRBJ2-1 | TRBV11-2 | TRBD2 | - | TGTGCCAGCAGCCCTGGAGCGGGGACCCACAATGAGCAGTTCTTC | CASSPGAGTHNEQFF
TRBJ2-4 | TRBV2 | TRBD1 | - | TGTGCCAGCGGGACAGGGGGCGGAAAAGCCAAAAACATTCAGTACTTC | CASGTGGGKAKNIQYF
TRBJ1-5 | TRBV18 | TRBD1 | - | TGTGCCAGCTCAGTCGGACAGGTTAGCAATCAGCCCCAGCATTTT | CASSVGQVSNQPQHF
TRBJ2-5 | TRBV4-1 | TRBD2 | - | TGCGCCAGCAGCCAGGCTTTAGCGGGTGCAGAGACCCAGTACTTC | CASSQALAGAETQYF
TRBJ2-7 | TRBV28 | TRBD1 | - | TGTGCCAGCAGTGTCGACAGGGACGAGCAGTACTTC | CASSVDRDEQYF
TRBJ2-2 | TRBV7-2 | TRBD1 | - | TGTGCCAGCAGCCCAGACAGGGGCACCGGGGAGCTGTTTTTT | CASSPDRGTGELFF
TRBJ1-2 | TRBV7-2 | TRBD1 | - | TGTGCCAGCAGTTTTCCGGGACAGGGAGGCAATGGCTACACCTTC | CASSFPGQGGNGYTF
TRBJ2-7 | TRBV6-1 | - | - | TGTGCCAGCAGTACTCGACTAGCCTACGAGCAGTACTTC | CASSTRLAYEQYF
TRBJ1-6 | TRBV7-2 | - | - | TGTGCCAGCAGCTGGGACAAGAATAATTCACCCCTCCACTTT | CASSWDKNNSPLHF
TRBJ2-1 | TRBV2 | - | - | TGTGCCAGCAGCCAACTAGCCAATGAGCAGTTCTTC | CASSQLANEQFF
TRBJ2-6 | TRBV29-1 | - | - | TGCAGCGTTCAAGGAGCGAACGGGGCCAACGTCCTGACTTTC | CSVQGANGANVLTF
TRBJ1-4 | TRBV5-6 | - | - | TGTGCCAGCAGCGTAAACCCGGGGGAAAAACTGTTTTTT | CASSVNPGEKLFF
TRBJ1-2 | TRBV30 | TRBD1 | - | TGTGCCTGGAGTTCCCCTCCGACAGGGGGCTATGGCTACACCTTC | CAWSSPPTGGYGYTF
TRBJ1-3 | TRBV7-8 | - | - | TGTGCCAGCAGCTTAGGGGTTTCCGGGGGTGGAAACACCATATATTTT | CASSLGVSGGGNTIYF
TRBJ2-7 | TRBV7-9 | - | few | TGTGCCAGCAGCCCCGGACAGACGGGATACGAGCAGTACTTC | CASSPGQTGYEQYF
TRBJ1-4 | TRBV7-9 | - | many | TGTGCCAGCAGCTTAGGCCAGGGGTATGAAGAAAAACTGTTTTTT | CASSLGQGYEEKLFF
TRBJ1-1 | TRBV30 | - | - | TGTGCCTGGAGTGTCGGGTGGGACACTGAAGCTTTCTTT | CAWSVGWDTEAFF